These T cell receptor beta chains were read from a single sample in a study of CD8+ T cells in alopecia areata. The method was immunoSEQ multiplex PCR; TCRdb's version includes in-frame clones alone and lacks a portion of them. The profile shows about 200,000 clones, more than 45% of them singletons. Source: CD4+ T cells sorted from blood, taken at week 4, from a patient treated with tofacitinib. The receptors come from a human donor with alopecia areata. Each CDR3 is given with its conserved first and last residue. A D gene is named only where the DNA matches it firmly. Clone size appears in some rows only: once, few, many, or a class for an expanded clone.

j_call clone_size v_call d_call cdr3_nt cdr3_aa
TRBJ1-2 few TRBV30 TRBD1 TGTGCCTGGAACCGGGACAGGGGCATTGGCTACACCTTC CAWNRDRGIGYTF
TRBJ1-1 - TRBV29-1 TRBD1 TGCAGCGGGGGACAGGCGGGTAGACAAGCTTTCTTT CSGGQAGRQAFF
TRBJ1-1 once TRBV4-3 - TGCGCCAGCAGCCAAGGGGCAGGGCCCACTGAAGCTTTCTTT CASSQGAGPTEAFF
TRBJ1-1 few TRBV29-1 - TGCAGCGTCCTACATTTGGAGAACACTGAAGCTTTCTTT CSVLHLENTEAFF
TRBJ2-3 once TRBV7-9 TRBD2 TGTGCCAGCAGCTTACGAGAGCGGGGGACAGATACGCAGTATTTT CASSLRERGTDTQYF
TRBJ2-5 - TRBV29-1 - TGCAGCGTTGGGAGACAGAGGCCAGAGACCCAGTACTTC CSVGRQRPETQYF
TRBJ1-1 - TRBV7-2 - TGTGCCAGCAGCTTAGTTCCAGGGCAAGGCACTGAAGCTTTCTTT CASSLVPGQGTEAFF
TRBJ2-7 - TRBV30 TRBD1 TGTGCCTGGAGTAGTGGGAGGACAGGGCGGAACGAGCAGTACTTC CAWSSGRTGRNEQYF
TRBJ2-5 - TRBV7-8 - TGTGCCAGCAGCCTCGGGGCGACACAAGAGACCCAGTACTTC CASSLGATQETQYF
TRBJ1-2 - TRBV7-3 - TGTGCCAGCAGCCCCTTAAACTATGGCTACACCTTC CASSPLNYGYTF
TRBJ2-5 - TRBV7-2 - TGTGCCAGCAGCCCCCAAGAGACCCAGTACTTC CASSPQETQYF
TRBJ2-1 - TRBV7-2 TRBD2 TGTGCCAGCAGCTTAGCAGCGGGGATCTACAATGAGCAGTTCTTC CASSLAAGIYNEQFF
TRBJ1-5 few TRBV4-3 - TGCGCCAGCAGCCAAGATATAGGACAGCCCCAGCATTTT CASSQDIGQPQHF
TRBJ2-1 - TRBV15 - TGTGCCACCAGCAGAAACAATGAGCAGTTCTTC CATSRNNEQFF
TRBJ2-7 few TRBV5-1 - TGCGCCAGCAGTGACAGGCCTCCCTACGAGCAGTACTTC CASSDRPPYEQYF
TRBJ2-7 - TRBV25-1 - TGTGCCAGCAGTGAATCCCGTACGGGCCCCAGGGAGTACGAGCAGTACTTC CASSESRTGPREYEQYF
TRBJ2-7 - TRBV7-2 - TGTGCCAGCAGCTTTTCTCAGGGAGCCTACGAGCAGTACTTC CASSFSQGAYEQYF
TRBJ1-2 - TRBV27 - TGTGCCAGTCTCTCTGGGAGGGTCCAGCGGAATGGCTACACCTTC CASLSGRVQRNGYTF
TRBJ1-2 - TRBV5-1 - TGCGCCAGCAGCCAACTTGGTGCGGGGGCGGGCTATGGCTACACCTTC CASSQLGAGAGYGYTF
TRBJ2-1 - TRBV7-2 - TGTGCCAGCAGCGTACCCCGGGACGCTACAAGCTCCTACAATGAGCAGTTCTTC CASSVPRDATSSYNEQFF
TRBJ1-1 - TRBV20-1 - TGCAGTGCCCGAAGGAACACTGAAGCTTTCTTT CSARRNTEAFF
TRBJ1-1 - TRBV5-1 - TGCGCCAGCAGCTTACAGGGGAACACTGAAGCTTTCTTT CASSLQGNTEAFF
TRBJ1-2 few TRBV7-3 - TGTGCCAGCAGCTTGTCGGGGCCTCCTAACTATGGCTACACCTTC CASSLSGPPNYGYTF
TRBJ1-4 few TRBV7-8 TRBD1 TGTGCCAGCAGCGGAGGACAGGGCCATAGGGAAAAACTGTTTTTT CASSGGQGHREKLFF
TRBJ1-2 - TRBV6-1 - TGTGCCAGCAGTGTATCCCGTTATGGCTACACCTTC CASSVSRYGYTF
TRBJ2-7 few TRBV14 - TGTGCCAGCAGCCAAGACAGGGGTGCGCAGTACTTC CASSQDRGAQYF
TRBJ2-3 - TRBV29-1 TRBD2 TGCAGCGTTGACTCTTGGACTAGCGGGGGGACGGATACGCAGTATTTT CSVDSWTSGGTDTQYF
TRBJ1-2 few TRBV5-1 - TGCGCCAGCAGCTTGGAGGGGCAGAACTATGGCTACACCTTC CASSLEGQNYGYTF